Following are 6 T cell receptor beta chains from one sample sequenced in a study of human T cells and chemical hapten exposure. The time point is: pre-sensitization, week 0. Treatment here: therapeutic diphenylcyclopropenone sensitization with weekly scalp DPC. TCRdb re-analysed the RACE reads in MiXCR, keeping a single row per CDR3 protein. The sample carries 300,000 to 450,000 distinct CDR3 sequences, 5% to 6.5% recorded once. The source was whole blood, collected in connection with sensitization to the hapten diphenylcyclopropenone (DPC). The receptors stem from a woman between 50 and 59 years old with alopecia areata. Some clones in this sample may be carry-over from other donors' samples.

This clonotype was seen once. The rearrangement links TRBV20-1 to TRBJ2-3; 10 positions agree with TRBD2. CDR3 length equals 14 residues. CDR1 DFQATT and CDR2 SNEGSKA come from the germline V gene (reference sequence). Germline trimming cut 3 bases from V and 2 bases from J; bases unmatched to any gene: 2. The CDR3 DNA follows: TGCAGTGCTAGGCTAGCGGGGGTCACAGATACGCAGTATTTT. Residues: CSARLAGVTDTQYF.

The chain employs TRBV5-1 and TRBJ1-6; unclear D gene. This CDR3 spans 12 amino acids. The V gene lost 5 bases and the J gene lost 8 bases, with 8 bases spanning the gap. Germline lookup yields CDR1 SGHRS and CDR2 YFSETQ. Here the CDR3 reads CASSYGDSPLHF. CDR3 bases: TGCGCCAGCAGTTACGGGGATTCACCCCTCCACTTT. Together with reference TRBV5-1 and TRBJ1-6, the CDR3 gives the full variable domain: KAGVTQTPRYLIKTRGQQVTLSCSPISGHRSVSWYQQTPGQGLQFLFEYFSETQRNKGNFPGRFSGRQFSNSRSEMNVSTLELGDSALYLCASSYGDSPLHFGNGTRLTVT.

Only a few counts were recorded for this clonotype. The chain couples TRBV7-2 to TRBJ2-5, with TRBD1 matching 9 bases. The CDR3 runs to 15 residues. V lost 5 bases and J lost 7; bases outside the gene matches: 11. Germline V CDR1 and CDR2: SGHTA, FQGNSA. The CDR3 DNA sequence: TGTGCCAGCAGCCCGAGAAGGACAGGGGAGGTGACCCAGTACTTC. It is translated as CASSPRRTGEVTQYF.

Many counts were recorded for this clonotype. The chain has TRBV7-2 and TRBJ2-1; D is ambiguous. The CDR3 has 16 amino acids. Trimming cost V 3 bases and J 4 bases, with 16 bases left between them. CDR1 and CDR2 from the germline V gene are SGHTA and FQGNSA. The DNA for the CDR3 is TGTGCCAGCAGCTTGAATCTGGGATTTCCGTACAATGAGCAGTTCTTC. Translating it yields CASSLNLGFPYNEQFF.

The sample holds many counts of this clonotype. The chain uses TRBV7-2 and TRBJ1-3; 7 positions agree with TRBD1. The CDR3 is 14 amino acids. Germline-derived CDR1 and CDR2 are SGHTA and FQGNSA. V lost 5 bases to trimming and J lost 5 bases; unmatched junction nucleotides: 6. The CDR3 DNA is TGTGCCAGCAGCCTGGACAGGACTCGAAACACCATATATTTT. Translation: CASSLDRTRNTIYF. Based on the CDR3 plus reference TRBV7-2 and TRBJ1-3, the full variable domain is GAGVSQSPSNKVTEKGKDVELRCDPISGHTALYWYRQSLGQGLEFLIYFQGNSAPDKSGLPSDRFSAERTGGSVSTLTIQRTQQEDSAVYLCASSLDRTRNTIYFGEGSWLTVV.

This clonotype has only a few counts. CDR3 in amino acids: CASSLNGDVGEAFF. CDR3 in DNA: TGTGCCAGCAGTTTAAATGGGGACGTTGGTGAAGCTTTCTTT. This chain joins TRBV27 and TRBJ1-1; TRBD1 might be the D (5 bases). The CDR3 is 14 amino acids. V shed 2 bases and J shed 7 bases, with 14 bases lying between them. Germline CDR1 MNHEY, CDR2 SMNVEV (reference sequence).